This section outlines one T cell receptor (beta chain) sequence together with its context. The target antigen is unknown. The data stem from a study of T cell therapy after organ transplantation. Across the whole study: 4 to 8 weeks after therapy completion, short-term post-therapy blood was collected.

After removal of 4 bases from V and 4 bases from J, the junction contained 7 bases not matched to a gene. Germline V CDR1 and CDR2: LGHNA, YNFKEQ. The CDR3 is made up of 16 amino acids. Sample time point: 4-8 weeks after completion of therapy. The protocol was immunoSEQ multiplex PCR, while the TCRdb copy is restricted to in-frame clones and leaves out a portion. The sample shows fewer than 25,000 clones, around 85% of them seen only once. The TCR was taken from a human patient who had received a solid organ transplant and had CMV disease. Some T cells may trace back to the graft donor. The chain links TRBV4-2 to TRBJ2-3, with TRBD2 matching over 11 bases. The specimen was CD8+ T cells from blood, collected after autologous CMV-specific T cell therapy. CDR3 in amino acids: CASSLRISGGADTQYF. The CDR3 nucleotides read TGTGCCAGCAGCCTCCGGATTAGCGGGGGGGCAGATACGCAGTATTTT.